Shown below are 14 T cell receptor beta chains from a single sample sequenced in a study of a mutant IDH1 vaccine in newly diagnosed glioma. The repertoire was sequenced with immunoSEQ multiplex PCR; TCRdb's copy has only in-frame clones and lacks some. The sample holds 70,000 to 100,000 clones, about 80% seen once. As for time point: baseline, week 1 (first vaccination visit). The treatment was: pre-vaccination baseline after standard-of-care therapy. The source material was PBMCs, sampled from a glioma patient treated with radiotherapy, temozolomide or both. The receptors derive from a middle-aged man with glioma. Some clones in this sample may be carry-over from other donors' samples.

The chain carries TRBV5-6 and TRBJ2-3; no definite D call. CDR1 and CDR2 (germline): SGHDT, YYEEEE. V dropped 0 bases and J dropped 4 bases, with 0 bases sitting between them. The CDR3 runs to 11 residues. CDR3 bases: TGTGCCAGCAGCTTGGCAGATACGCAGTATTTT. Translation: CASSLADTQYF.

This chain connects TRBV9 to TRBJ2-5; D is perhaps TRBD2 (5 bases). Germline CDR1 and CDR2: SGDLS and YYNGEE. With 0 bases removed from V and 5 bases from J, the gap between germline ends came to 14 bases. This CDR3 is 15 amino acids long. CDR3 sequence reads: CASSVGTPRLETQYF. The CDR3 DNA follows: TGTGCCAGCAGCGTAGGGACTCCCAGACTTGAGACCCAGTACTTC.

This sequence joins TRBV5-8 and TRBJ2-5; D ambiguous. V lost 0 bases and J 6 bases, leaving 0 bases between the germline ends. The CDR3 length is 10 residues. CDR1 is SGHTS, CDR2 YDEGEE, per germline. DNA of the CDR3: TGTGCCAGCAGCTTGGAGACCCAGTACTTC. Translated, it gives CASSLETQYF.

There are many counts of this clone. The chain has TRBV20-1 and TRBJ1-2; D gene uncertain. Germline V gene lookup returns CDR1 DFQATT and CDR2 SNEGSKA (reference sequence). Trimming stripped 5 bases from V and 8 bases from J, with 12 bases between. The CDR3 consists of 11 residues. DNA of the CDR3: TGCAGTGCTCAGCGAGGTGACGGCTACACCTTC. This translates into CSAQRGDGYTF.

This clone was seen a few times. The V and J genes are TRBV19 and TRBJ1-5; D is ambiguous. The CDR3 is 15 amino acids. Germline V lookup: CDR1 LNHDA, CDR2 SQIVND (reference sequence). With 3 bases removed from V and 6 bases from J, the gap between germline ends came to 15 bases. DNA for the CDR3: TGTGCCAGTAGTATGGACTCTCTTTCGGCTCAGCCCCAGCATTTT. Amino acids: CASSMDSLSAQPQHF.

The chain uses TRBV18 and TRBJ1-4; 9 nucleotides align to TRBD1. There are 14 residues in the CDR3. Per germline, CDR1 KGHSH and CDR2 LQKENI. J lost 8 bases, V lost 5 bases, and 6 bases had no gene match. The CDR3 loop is CASSAGTGREKLFF. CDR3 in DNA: TGTGCCAGCTCAGCCGGGACAGGGAGGGAAAAACTGTTTTTT.

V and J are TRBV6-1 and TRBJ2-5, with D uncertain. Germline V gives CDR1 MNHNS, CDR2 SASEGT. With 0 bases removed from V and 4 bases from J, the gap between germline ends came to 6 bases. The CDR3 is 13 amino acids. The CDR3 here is CASSEATGETQYF. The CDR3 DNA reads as TGTGCCAGCAGTGAAGCGACCGGAGAGACCCAGTACTTC.

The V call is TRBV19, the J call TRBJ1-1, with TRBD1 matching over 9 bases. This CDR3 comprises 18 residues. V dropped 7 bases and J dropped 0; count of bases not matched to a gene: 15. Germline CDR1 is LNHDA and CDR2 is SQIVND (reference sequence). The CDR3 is CASTTGGAFWALNTEAFF. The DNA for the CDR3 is TGTGCCAGTACCACAGGGGGCGCTTTTTGGGCTCTGAACACTGAAGCTTTCTTT.

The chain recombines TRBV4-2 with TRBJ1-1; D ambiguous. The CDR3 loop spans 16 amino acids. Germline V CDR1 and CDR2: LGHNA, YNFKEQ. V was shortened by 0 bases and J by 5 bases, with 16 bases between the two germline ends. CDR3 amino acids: CASSQESAGRGTEAFF. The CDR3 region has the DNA TGTGCCAGCAGCCAAGAGAGCGCGGGAAGAGGGACTGAAGCTTTCTTT.

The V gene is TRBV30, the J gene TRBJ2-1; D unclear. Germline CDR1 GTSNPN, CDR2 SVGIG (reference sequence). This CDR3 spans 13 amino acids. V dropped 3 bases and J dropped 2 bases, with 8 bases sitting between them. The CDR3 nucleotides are TGTGCCTGGAGCGTTAGGACCTACAATGAGCAGTTCTTC. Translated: CAWSVRTYNEQFF.

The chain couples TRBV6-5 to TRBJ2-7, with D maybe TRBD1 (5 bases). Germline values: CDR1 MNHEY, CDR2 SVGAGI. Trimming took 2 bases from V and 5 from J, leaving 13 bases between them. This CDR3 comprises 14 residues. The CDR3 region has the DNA TGTGCCAGCAGTTACGGGAAGGGGCCCCACGAGCAGTACTTC. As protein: CASSYGKGPHEQYF.

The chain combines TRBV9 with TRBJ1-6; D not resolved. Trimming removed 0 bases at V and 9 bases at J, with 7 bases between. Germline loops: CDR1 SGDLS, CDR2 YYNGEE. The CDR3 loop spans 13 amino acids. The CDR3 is CASSVGVSSPLHF. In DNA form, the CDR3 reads TGTGCCAGCAGCGTAGGGGTCAGTTCACCCCTCCACTTT.

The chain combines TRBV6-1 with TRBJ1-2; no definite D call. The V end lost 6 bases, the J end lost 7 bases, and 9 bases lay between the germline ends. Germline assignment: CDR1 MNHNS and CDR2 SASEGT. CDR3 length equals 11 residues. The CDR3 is CASSPYGGYTF. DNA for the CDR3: TGTGCCAGCAGCCCCTACGGTGGCTACACCTTC.

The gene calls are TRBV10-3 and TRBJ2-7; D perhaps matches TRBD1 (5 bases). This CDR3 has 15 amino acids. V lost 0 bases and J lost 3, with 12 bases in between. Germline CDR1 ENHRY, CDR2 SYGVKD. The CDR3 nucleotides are TGTGCCATCAGTGAGTCGAAGCAGGGAAACTACGAGCAGTACTTC. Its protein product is CAISESKQGNYEQYF.